Shown below are 2 T cell receptor beta chains from a single sample sequenced in a study of response to subunit inactivated influenza vaccine (dated by TCRdb to between 2018 and 2020). The receptor library was made with RT-PCR. TCRdb records Illumina HiSeq 2500 as the sequencer. TCRdb reprocessing: public reads trimmed at Q25 with fastp, clones called with MiXCR, in-frame beta chains kept. All rows with the same CDR3 protein become a single entry with the most common DNA and genes. This sample gives about 480,000 distinct CDR3 sequences in total; roughly 23% of them show up just once. Of the sample, 1.9% falls within the top ten clones. This specimen was CD4+ T cells sorted from PBMCs, taken more than 4 days after vaccination. These receptors were obtained from a man aged 45 to 65 who received an inactivated influenza vaccine. Donor details come from another sample of the same person, matched by shared clones.

V is TRBV3-1 and J is TRBJ2-1; 8 bases agree with TRBD2. CDR1 and CDR2 from the germline V gene are LGHDT and YNNKEL (reference sequence). V was pared by 2 bases and J by 6 bases, with 6 bases of the junction left unmatched. The CDR3 has 15 amino acids. CDR3 DNA sequence: TGTGCCAGCAGCCAAACCGGGACTAGGGTCAATGAGCAGTTCTTC. This codes for CASSQTGTRVNEQFF.

There are a few counts of this clonotype. The rearrangement joins TRBV2 to TRBJ1-6; tentatively, D is TRBD1 (5 bases). Germline V CDR1 and CDR2: SNHLY, FYNNEI. This CDR3 is 14 amino acids long. Trimming cost V 8 bases and J 7 bases, with 15 bases left between them. CDR3 sequence reads: CASSRERGNSPLHF. As DNA, the CDR3 is TGTGCCAGCTCCCGTGAGCGGGGGAATTCACCCCTCCACTTT.